The next 5 T cell receptor beta chains were all read from a single sample in a study of PD-1 blockade in classical Hodgkin lymphoma. Profiled with immunoSEQ multiplex PCR; TCRdb holds only in-frame clones, not every one. The sample records some 33,000 clones, about 70% being singletons. The time point was: cycle 4 day 1 (C4D1), after six to seven weeks of nivolumab. Each patient's relapse followed autologous stem cell transplantation, and brentuximab vedotin exposure varied. Specimen: peripheral blood mononuclear cells (PBMCs), collected before the fourth cycle of nivolumab. These receptors originate from a human donor with classical Hodgkin lymphoma.

This clone was counted a single time. V gene TRBV7-3 combines with J gene TRBJ1-1, with TRBD1 identical over 8 bases. The length of the CDR3 is 19 residues. Germline V gene sequence: CDR1 SGHTA, CDR2 FQGTGA. Trimming cost V 2 bases and J 6 bases; bases outside gene matches: 20. CDR3 bases: TGTGCCAGCAGCTTATTGGGCAGGGGGCATTCCCGGTTAAGCCCTGAAGCTTTCTTT. The encoded protein is CASSLLGRGHSRLSPEAFF.

The chain has TRBV11-2 and TRBJ2-7; D could derive from TRBD1 or TRBD2 (5 bases each). Per the germline V gene, CDR1 is SGHAT and CDR2 is FQNNGV. Trimming stripped 5 bases from V and 3 bases from J, with 11 bases between. This CDR3 is 13 amino acids long. The CDR3 DNA follows: TGTGCCAGCAGCCCGGGACCGCTCTACGAGCAGTACTTC. It specifies CASSPGPLYEQYF.

The J gene is TRBJ2-5, the V gene TRBV29-1; the D gene is possibly TRBD2 (6 bases). CDR1 and CDR2 from the germline V gene are SQVTM and ANQGSEA. V was pared by 3 bases and J by 5 bases, with 22 bases between. The CDR3 has 16 amino acids. This CDR3 reads CSVEGVGLGATETQYF. Here the CDR3 DNA reads TGCAGCGTTGAGGGTGTGGGACTCGGGGCCACCGAGACCCAGTACTTC.

V gene TRBV27 combines with J gene TRBJ1-3, with a tentative D call TRBD1 (6 bases). The CDR3 is 17 amino acids. V shed 6 bases and J shed 0 bases, with 18 bases lying between them. Germline CDR1 MNHEY, CDR2 SMNVEV (reference sequence). The CDR3, as DNA: TGTGCCAGCAGGGGGTACGACGGGACAAGCTCTGGAAACACCATATATTTT. As protein: CASRGYDGTSSGNTIYF.

The V call is TRBV5-1, the J call TRBJ2-2; D remains ambiguous. CDR1 SGHRS and CDR2 YFSETQ come from the germline V gene. V was clipped by 0 bases and J by 4 bases, with 4 bases between them. The CDR3 contains 13 residues. The CDR3 protein is CASSLGPTGELFF. The CDR3 DNA follows: TGCGCCAGCAGCTTGGGTCCCACCGGGGAGCTGTTTTTT.